The TCR beta chain described here comes from a study of blood T cell repertoires in COVID-19. V lost 6 bases and J lost 5; bases outside the gene matches: 8. CDR1 is MDHEN, CDR2 SYDVKM, per germline. The CDR3 is 14 amino acids. This table comes from immunoSEQ multiplex PCR, and its TCRdb copy is limited to in-frame clones, with some not included. The repertoire includes about 74,000 clones, almost 90% of them detected once, and more than 1.5% sits in the top ten. The chain has TRBV28 and TRBJ2-7; 9 bases fit TRBD1. This TCR derives from a woman older than 75 with active or convalescent COVID-19. The sequencing input was peripheral blood. In nucleotides, the CDR3 is TGTGCCAGCAGCCCAATCGGGACAGGGAACGAGCAGTACTTC. Amino acids: CASSPIGTGNEQYF.